Listed here are 16 T cell receptor beta chains from one sample, sequenced in a study of blood T cell repertoires in COVID-19. Repertoires were generated with immunoSEQ multiplex PCR, while TCRdb's copy carries only in-frame clones and drops some. Of tens of thousands of clones listed, 75% to 85% were seen once; the top ten hold more than 40%. The source material was peripheral blood. Every receptor here comes from a human donor in a cohort sampled during active COVID-19.

The CDR3 sequence is CASSSGQGVAKNIQYF. For the CDR3, the DNA is TGTGCCAGCAGCTCGGGACAGGGGGTCGCCAAAAACATTCAGTACTTC. The J gene is TRBJ2-4, the V gene TRBV7-2; TRBD1 agrees at 11 bases. This CDR3 region has 16 residues. CDR1 and CDR2 (germline): SGHTA, FQGNSA. With 4 bases clipped from V and 1 base from J, the junction kept 3 bases outside the gene matches.

V and J are TRBV20-1 and TRBJ2-7; D unresolved. V was trimmed by 6 bases and J by 0 bases, leaving 6 bases between them. The CDR3 loop spans 11 amino acids. CDR1 is DFQATT, CDR2 SNEGSKA, per germline (reference sequence). For the CDR3, the DNA is TGCAGTGCCCGGAGCTCCTACGAGCAGTACTTC. The encoded protein is CSARSSYEQYF.

The CDR3 DNA is TGTGCCAGCACCGGGGGACAGGGCTACGAGCAGTACTTC. Protein product: CASTGGQGYEQYF. This chain uses TRBV12-3 or TRBV12-4 with TRBJ2-7; 9 bases are shared with TRBD1. J gave up 3 bases and V 7 bases, and 4 bases lay outside the gene matches. This CDR3 spans 13 amino acids.

The chain has TRBV5-1 and TRBJ2-2, with D possibly matching TRBD1 (7 bases). Germline lookup yields CDR1 SGHRS and CDR2 YFSETQ. The V end lost 1 base, the J end lost 0 bases, and 22 bases lay between the germline ends. The CDR3 contains 20 residues. In DNA, the CDR3 is TGCGCCAGCAGCTTGTATGGAAGGCAGGGGGGAAGCGCGAACACCGGGGAGCTGTTTTTT. As protein: CASSLYGRQGGSANTGELFF.

The genes are TRBV19 and TRBJ2-7; tentatively, D is TRBD2 (6 bases). The V gene's germline CDR1 is LNHDA and CDR2 SQIVND (reference sequence). This CDR3 region has 15 residues. V was shortened by 0 bases and J by 7 bases, with 16 bases between the two germline ends. The CDR3 spells CASSIEARDSSEQYF. The CDR3 nucleotides read TGTGCCAGTAGTATAGAGGCCAGGGACTCGTCGGAGCAGTACTTC. Drawing the rest from reference TRBV19 and TRBJ2-7, the complete variable domain is DGGITQSPKYLFRKEGQNVTLSCEQNLNHDAMYWYRQDPGQGLRLIYYSQIVNDFQKGDIAEGYSVSREKKESFPLTVTSAQKNPTAFYLCASSIEARDSSEQYFGPGTRLTVT.

The V gene is TRBV27, the J gene TRBJ2-1; D is possibly TRBD2 (5 bases). The V and J ends lost 5 bases and 7 bases respectively, with 12 bases between them. The germline V gene encodes CDR1 MNHEY and CDR2 SMNVEV (reference sequence). This CDR3 comprises 13 residues. This CDR3 is CASSPDWRNEQFF. The CDR3 coding sequence is TGTGCCAGCAGTCCCGACTGGAGGAATGAGCAGTTCTTC.

The V gene is TRBV3-1 (or the pseudogene TRBV3-2), the J gene TRBJ2-3, with 12 bases fitting TRBD2. V lost 1 base and J lost 2; bases outside the gene matches: 1. The CDR3 runs to 16 residues. Per germline, CDR1 LGHDT and CDR2 YNNKEL (reference sequence). CDR3 DNA: TGTGCCAGCAGCCAAGGGACTAGCGGGAACACAGATACGCAGTATTTT. Protein sequence: CASSQGTSGNTDTQYF.

This clone was seen a few times. The chain has TRBV5-4 and TRBJ2-7, with D perhaps matching TRBD1 (5 bases). V dropped 6 bases and J dropped 3 bases, with 13 bases sitting between them. Germline V CDR1 and CDR2: SGHNT, YYREEE (reference sequence). This CDR3 is 13 amino acids long. CDR3 nucleotides: TGTGCCAGCACCGCTTCAGGGATCTACGAGCAGTACTTC. This codes for CASTASGIYEQYF. The variable domain in full, with the rest retrieved from reference TRBV5-4 and TRBJ2-7, is ETGVTQSPTHLIKTRGQQVTLRCSSQSGHNTVSWYQQALGQGPQFIFQYYREEENGRGNFPPRFSGLQFPNYSSELNVNALELDDSALYLCASTASGIYEQYFGPGTRLTVT.

V usage is TRBV12-3 or TRBV12-4 and J usage is TRBJ2-7; perhaps TRBD1 as D (6 bases). Trimming stripped 4 bases from V and 3 bases from J, with 10 bases between. CDR3 size: 13 residues. DNA of the CDR3: TGTGCCAGCAGTTCCCCAGGGGTCTACGAGCAGTACTTC. As protein: CASSSPGVYEQYF.

This rearrangement joins TRBV27 to TRBJ2-3; 7 positions agree with TRBD2. After removal of 1 base from V and 2 bases from J, the junction contained 3 bases not matched to a gene. The germline V gene has CDR1 MNHEY and CDR2 SMNVEV (reference sequence). CDR3 length: 15 residues. The chain's CDR3 is CASSLFGGNTDTQYF. The CDR3 nucleotides are TGTGCCAGCAGTTTATTCGGGGGGAACACAGATACGCAGTATTTT.

The chain couples TRBV6-1 to TRBJ2-7, with 8 positions matching TRBD1. With V trimmed by 3 bases and J by 6 bases, 7 bases remained unmatched. This CDR3 is built from 14 residues. Germline lookup yields CDR1 MNHNS and CDR2 SASEGT. CDR3 region: CASSDIWTGREQYF. The DNA for the CDR3 is TGTGCCAGCAGTGATATCTGGACAGGGCGCGAGCAGTACTTC.

The chain recombines TRBV19 with TRBJ2-1, with no clear D. CDR1 and CDR2 (germline): LNHDA, SQIVND (reference sequence). The CDR3 has 12 residues. Trimming shortened V by 3 bases and J by 8 bases, and 8 bases separated the two germline ends. The CDR3 nucleotides are TGTGCCAGTAGTATTAGGAGCGATGAGCAGTTCTTC. The encoded protein is CASSIRSDEQFF.

The chain has TRBV28 and TRBJ2-7; 8 bases agree with TRBD1. The CDR3 contains 15 residues. Germline CDR1 MDHEN, CDR2 SYDVKM. The junction had 7 bases not matched to a gene; V was cut back by 4 bases and J by 2 bases. The CDR3 spells CASSSNRGAPYEQYF. CDR3 coding DNA: TGTGCCAGCAGTTCCAACAGGGGGGCCCCCTACGAGCAGTACTTC.

The V call is TRBV19, the J call TRBJ1-5, with D perhaps TRBD1 (5 bases). The ends were cut back, 5 bases at V and 0 bases at J, with 17 bases in the middle. In germline, CDR1 is LNHDA, CDR2 SQIVND (reference sequence). The CDR3 runs to 17 residues. CDR3 nucleotide sequence: TGTGCCAGTAGTGTCCCCCCGCGGGGGAGTAGCAATCAGCCCCAGCATTTT. Its translation: CASSVPPRGSSNQPQHF.

Only a few counts were recorded for this clone. J is TRBJ1-1 and V is TRBV6-1; 7 bases map to TRBD1. V was clipped by 3 bases and J by 0 bases; unmatched bases: 4. The germline V gene has CDR1 MNHNS and CDR2 SASEGT. The CDR3 runs 15 residues. This CDR3 reads CASSEQGGLNTEAFF. DNA of the CDR3: TGTGCCAGCAGTGAGCAGGGGGGCCTGAACACTGAAGCTTTCTTT.

The V and J genes are TRBV28 and TRBJ2-5, with a tentative D call TRBD1 (5 bases). CDR1 and CDR2 (germline): MDHEN, SYDVKM. V dropped 6 bases and J dropped 0 bases, with 20 bases sitting between them. This CDR3 region has 17 residues. CDR3 nucleotides: TGTGCCAGCAGATCCAGGCGTCAGGGCCGGTACCAAGAGACCCAGTACTTC. Translated: CASRSRRQGRYQETQYF.